This T cell receptor beta chain stems from a study of glioma-infiltrating T cells. TCR alpha and beta CDR3 regions were amplified from RNA using iRepertoire nested multiplex PCR. Tissue mRNA or PBMC total RNA, 100-400 ng, went into one-step reverse transcription and amplification. MiXCR, applied by TCRdb to the multiplex PCR reads, yields one record per CDR3 protein. The data show under 200,000 distinct CDR3 sequences, around 40% seen once. This CDR3 is built from 15 residues. V was cut by 4 bases and J by 4 bases, with 17 bases left in between. Germline CDR1 SGHRS, CDR2 YFSETQ. There are a few counts of this clonotype.

V and J are TRBV5-1 and TRBJ1-2; D is unresolved. Sample: glioma tissue, nonneoplastic brain tissue, or PBMCs (not recorded which). This sequence originates from a human donor with low-grade glioma or glioblastoma, undergoing nonglioma brain surgery, or in good health (not recorded which). This CDR3 reads CASSPTGETFYGYTF. The CDR3 DNA reads TGCGCCAGCAGCCCCACCGGAGAAACGTTCTATGGCTACACCTTC.